A single sample gave rise to the 3 T cell receptor beta chains below, sequenced in a study of control samples from healthy donors and cancer patients. Sequenced by immunoSEQ multiplex PCR; TCRdb stores in-frame clones only, minus some. The data show 90,000 to 150,000 clones, roughly 89% seen once. Sequenced sample: blood. These receptors all come from a man aged 30 to 45 in good health.

The gene calls are TRBV5-1 and TRBJ2-1; D not certain. Germline-derived CDR1 and CDR2 are SGHRS and YFSETQ. This CDR3 is 16 amino acids long. V was clipped by 3 bases and J by 0 bases, with 13 bases between them. The CDR3 here is CASSSQPDPSYNEQFF. As DNA, the CDR3 is TGCGCCAGCAGCTCCCAACCGGATCCCTCCTACAATGAGCAGTTCTTC.

The chain uses TRBV4-2 and TRBJ1-2; 8 nucleotides match TRBD1. Unmatched junction bases numbered 3, after V lost 3 bases and J lost 12 bases. This CDR3 region has 11 residues. Per germline, CDR1 LGHNA and CDR2 YNFKEQ. This CDR3 reads CASSQDRVNTF. CDR3 nucleotides: TGTGCCAGCAGCCAGGACAGGGTTAACACCTTC.

In this sample, this clone turned up a few times. The chain uses TRBV9 and TRBJ1-6; D is unresolved. Trimming cost V 3 bases and J 8 bases, with 15 bases left between them. Germline assignment: CDR1 SGDLS and CDR2 YYNGEE. This CDR3 is built from 15 residues. The CDR3 nucleotides are TGTGCCAGCAGCGGGCCGGGGATCTCTTATTCACCCCTCCACTTT. Translated, it gives CASSGPGISYSPLHF.